The present entry profiles one TCR beta chain with its context. These data are taken from a study of T-cell reconstitution after alpha-beta-depleted transplantation in children. The TCRbeta library incorporated unique molecular identifiers. Each CDR3 protein gets one entry after TCRdb re-called the PCR reads with MiXCR. The table lists nearly 550,000 distinct CDR3 sequences, around 20% of them singletons. The J segment lost 2 bases and the V segment lost 6 bases, leaving 6 bases of the junction unmatched. Germline V gene data show CDR1 as MNHEY and CDR2 as SVGEGT. CDR3 length: 14 amino acids. The TCR comes from a human donor who donated a stem cell graft to a child with acute lymphoblastic leukemia. The rearrangement joins TRBV6-2 or TRBV6-3 to TRBJ2-7, with 8 bases matching TRBD1. Sequencing was performed on PBMCs from the stem cell graft donor, taken from the stem cell graft. The DNA of the CDR3 is TGTGCCAGCAGGCGCGGGACAGGTACCTACGAGCAGTACTTC. This codes for CASRRGTGTYEQYF.